The clone carrying this T cell receptor beta chain was seen many times. Its antigen remains unidentified. It was by two-round multiplex PCR that TCR beta CDR3 was amplified from genomic DNA. Gene-specific TRBV and TRBJ primers were used in PCR round one. A single record per CDR3 protein comes from TCRdb applying MiXCR to the multiplex PCR reads. The repertoire holds about 31,000 distinct CDR3 sequences, with roughly two fifths as singletons. The data belong to a study of prognosis after radiotherapy for stage I lung cancer. Study at large: Patients numbered roughly 14 men and more than 5 women, aged 53 to 84 with a median of approximately 74 years.

General study results and limits: Lower Shannon entropy values were found after stereotactic body radiation therapy in patients who developed distant metastases.

The sequence was obtained from a donor over 45 with non-small cell lung cancer. This specimen was PBMCs, taken before or after stereotactic body radiation therapy (not recorded which).

The CDR3 here is CASSGTGTGGADTQYF. CDR3 DNA: TGTGCCAGTAGTGGGACGGGGACAGGGGGCGCAGATACGCAGTATTTT. The chain is built from TRBV19 and TRBJ2-3; 12 positions match TRBD1. J lost 4 bases, V lost 5 bases, and 7 bases had no gene match. The germline CDR1 and CDR2 sequences are LNHDA and SQIVND (reference sequence). The length of the CDR3 is 16 residues.